A single sample is the source of the 4 T cell receptor beta chains below, sequenced in a study of early T cells in non-severe SARS-CoV-2 infection. Each CDR3 protein is one row after TCRdb ran MiXCR on the 5' RACE reads. Of approximately 110,000 distinct CDR3 sequences listed, 15% are singletons. The sequenced sample consisted of whole blood. These receptors all come from an adult who was a healthcare worker with PCR-confirmed SARS-CoV-2 infection or an uninfected control (not recorded which).

V usage is TRBV7-9 and J usage is TRBJ2-5, with a possible D match to TRBD2 (6 bases). The V gene's germline CDR1 is SEHNR and CDR2 FQNEAQ (reference sequence). The CDR3 has 15 amino acids. With 1 base removed from V and 9 bases from J, the gap between germline ends came to 18 bases. CDR3 in DNA: TGTGCCAGCAGCTTAGAGGCGGGGTCCCGGTGGGCCCAGTACTTC. Encoded protein: CASSLEAGSRWAQYF.

The chain has TRBV5-1 and TRBJ2-1, with unresolved D. This CDR3 comprises 13 residues. The V end was cut by 5 bases, the J end by 7 bases, with 13 bases between. Germline V gene data show CDR1 as SGHRS and CDR2 as YFSETQ. The CDR3 DNA is TGCGCCAGCAGTGCCCAGTACCCGAATGAGCAGTTCTTC. It is translated as CASSAQYPNEQFF.

V usage is TRBV20-1 and J usage is TRBJ2-7; TRBD2 might be the D (5 bases). Trimming took 3 bases from V and 1 from J, leaving 10 bases between them. Germline CDR1 and CDR2: DFQATT and SNEGSKA (reference sequence). CDR3 length: 13 amino acids. This CDR3 reads CSARKDLSYEQYF. As DNA, the CDR3 is TGCAGTGCTAGGAAGGACTTGTCCTACGAGCAGTACTTC.

This clonotype was seen ten or more times. The chain is built from TRBV7-6 and TRBJ2-1, with D perhaps TRBD2 (6 bases). This CDR3 is 17 amino acids long. V was shortened by 2 bases and J by 6 bases, with 20 bases between the two germline ends. Germline V gene data show CDR1 as SGHVS and CDR2 as FNYEAQ. CDR3 residues: CASSLRRDAPYRNEQFF. DNA for the CDR3: TGTGCCAGCAGCTTAAGGAGGGACGCCCCCTATCGCAATGAGCAGTTCTTC. Combining the CDR3 with reference TRBV7-6 and TRBJ2-1 gives the whole variable domain GAGVSQSPRYKVTKRGQDVALRCDPISGHVSLYWYRQALGQGPEFLTYFNYEAQQDKSGLPNDRFSAERPEGSISTLTIQRTEQRDSAMYRCASSLRRDAPYRNEQFFGPGTRLTVL.